Shown below are 29 T cell receptor beta chains from a single sample sequenced in a study of Graves' ophthalmopathy and Graves' hyperthyroidism. Transcripts of RNA were the source for amplifying TCR beta CDR3 regions. HTBI primers served in a first-round RT-PCR, which a second-round multiplex PCR followed. MiXCR, applied by TCRdb to the multiplex PCR reads, yields one record per CDR3 protein. The sample holds around 1,200,000 distinct CDR3 sequences, 35% to 40% seen once. The sequencing input was peripheral blood or thyroid tissue (not recorded which). The receptors were gathered from an adult man with Graves' hyperthyroidism.

This clonotype was counted many times. This chain joins TRBV13 and TRBJ1-1; TRBD1 matches at 8 bases. The germline V gene has CDR1 PRHDT and CDR2 FYEKMQ (reference sequence). V trimming: 5 bases; J trimming: 0 bases; junction bases outside the gene matches: 8. The CDR3 length is 16 residues. The CDR3 coding sequence is TGTGCCAGCAGCGCGACAGGGGAGGATGTGAACACTGAAGCTTTCTTT. Its protein product is CASSATGEDVNTEAFF.

This clonotype has a count of ten or more. The rearrangement links TRBV6-2 or TRBV6-3 to TRBJ1-1; possible D gene TRBD1, 5 bases. Trimming left V 1 base short and J 4 bases short, with 10 bases between. Germline V gene lookup returns CDR1 MNHEY and CDR2 SVGEGT. The CDR3 contains 14 residues. CDR3 bases: TGTGCCAGCAGTTACTTGGAGGGGAGCACTGAAGCTTTCTTT. Its translation is CASSYLEGSTEAFF.

This clonotype was recorded at least ten times. This chain connects TRBV7-8 to TRBJ1-2, with 8 nucleotides matching TRBD1. The V and J ends lost 5 bases and 6 bases, in that order; junction bases with no gene match: 17. There are 17 residues in the CDR3. Germline assignment: CDR1 SGHVS and CDR2 FQNEAQ. In nucleotides, the CDR3 is TGTGCCAGCAGCGCCAGAGTATTTCCGGGACAGGCTCATGGCTACACCTTC. It specifies CASSARVFPGQAHGYTF.

This clonotype was counted many times. The chain couples TRBV9 to TRBJ1-5; no reliable D call. With 0 bases removed from V and 6 bases from J, the gap between germline ends came to 10 bases. The CDR3 runs to 14 residues. Germline CDR1 is SGDLS and CDR2 is YYNGEE. This CDR3 reads CASSVGTEPQPQHF. The CDR3 DNA follows: TGTGCCAGCAGCGTAGGAACAGAACCTCAGCCCCAGCATTTT.

About this clonotype itself: Being one base from a much bigger clone, this may be a read error. The chain couples TRBV7-9 to TRBJ1-4; D is possibly TRBD1 (5 bases). Germline-derived CDR1 and CDR2 are SEHNR and FQNEAQ (reference sequence). There are 16 residues in the CDR3. Here the CDR3 reads CASSLRGTATNEQLFF. CDR3 in DNA: TGTGCCAGCAGCTTACGGGGGACGGCAACTAATGAACAACTGTTTTTT.

This clonotype turned up a few times. The rearrangement joins TRBV29-1 to TRBJ2-2; D is ambiguous. CDR1 is SQVTM, CDR2 ANQGSEA, per germline. The V and J ends lost 5 bases and 6 bases respectively, with 7 bases between them. CDR3 size: 11 residues. CDR3 sequence reads: CSVYEAGELFF. The CDR3 nucleotides are TGCAGCGTTTATGAGGCCGGGGAGCTGTTTTTT.

The chain employs TRBV5-1 and TRBJ2-2, with 8 bases identical to TRBD2. The CDR3 runs to 14 residues. In germline, CDR1 is SGHRS, CDR2 YFSETQ. V lost 5 bases and J lost 5; bases outside the gene matches: 5. The CDR3 DNA is TGCGCCAGCAGGGGGACTAGTCCTACCGGGGAGCTGTTTTTT. Amino acid sequence: CASRGTSPTGELFF.

This chain links TRBV7-2 with TRBJ1-4; possibly TRBD1 for D (6 bases). V lost 5 bases to trimming and J lost 11 bases, with 21 bases between them. Germline CDR1 is SGHTA and CDR2 is FQGNSA. The CDR3 runs to 15 residues. CDR3 nucleotides: TGTGCCAGCAGCGACCGGGACAAGGATTTGGGGAAACTGTTTTTT. Amino acids: CASSDRDKDLGKLFF.

This clonotype was detected only a few times. The rearrangement links TRBV5-4 to TRBJ2-7, with 8 bases that match TRBD2. The junction had 7 bases not matched to a gene; V was cut back by 2 bases and J by 3 bases. This CDR3 is 15 amino acids long. Germline CDR1 SGHNT, CDR2 YYREEE (reference sequence). The CDR3: CASSFGVTSDYEQYF. The CDR3 DNA sequence: TGTGCCAGCAGCTTTGGCGTGACTAGCGACTACGAGCAGTACTTC.

This clonotype has only a few counts. V gene TRBV6-6 combines with J gene TRBJ1-1, with TRBD1 matching 11 bases. Germline lookup yields CDR1 MNHNY and CDR2 SVGAGI (reference sequence). The V gene end was trimmed by 6 bases and the J gene end by 4 bases; junction bases not matched to a gene: 7. The CDR3 loop spans 15 amino acids. The CDR3: CASSPRDRGSTEAFF. The CDR3 DNA follows: TGTGCCAGCAGCCCCCGGGACAGGGGGAGCACTGAAGCTTTCTTT.

In this sample, this clonotype turned up a few times. The junction does not match germline at one end; this may be a read error. This chain uses TRBV4-1 with TRBJ1-5; the D is unclear. The V gene's germline CDR1 is MGHRA and CDR2 YSYEKL. This CDR3 contains 15 residues. The CDR3 loop reads CASSTTAYSNQPQHF. The DNA of the CDR3 is TGTGCCAGCAGCACGACGGCGTATAGCAATCAGCCCCAGCATTTT.

Concerning this clonotype: Relative to the germline gene, one junction end is altered; a read error may explain this. The rearrangement uses TRBV9 and TRBJ2-7; D call uncertain. Per germline, CDR1 SGDLS and CDR2 YYNGEE. CDR3 length: 14 amino acids. The CDR3 DNA is TGTGCCAGCAGCCCACATTCGGGTTCCTGCGAGCAGTACTTC. Protein: CASSPHSGSCEQYF.

Written as DNA, the CDR3 is TGTGCCAGCAGCCCGCCCGGGCAGGGCCCTGGAAACACCATATATTTT. Residues: CASSPPGQGPGNTIYF. The chain employs TRBV7-9 and TRBJ1-3; D is perhaps TRBD1 (5 bases). Trimming removed 5 bases from V and 2 bases from J, with 16 bases in between. The CDR3 is 16 residues long. From germline, CDR1 is SEHNR and CDR2 FQNEAQ (reference sequence).

The table lists this clonotype with a few counts. V usage is TRBV28 and J usage is TRBJ2-5, with D unresolved. Germline CDR1 reads MDHEN; CDR2 reads SYDVKM. The V gene lost 3 bases and the J gene lost 5 bases, with 13 bases spanning the gap. CDR3 size: 14 residues. The DNA for the CDR3 is TGTGCCAGCAGTTTGCCGAAACTGTGGGAGACCCAGTACTTC. Amino acids: CASSLPKLWETQYF. Supplemented by reference TRBV28 and TRBJ2-5, the full variable domain reads DVKVTQSSRYLVKRTGEKVFLECVQDMDHENMFWYRQDPGLGLRLIYFSYDVKMKEKGDIPEGYSVSREKKERFSLILESASTNQTSMYLCASSLPKLWETQYFGPGTRLLVL.

The sample holds many counts of this clonotype. CDR3 nucleotides: TGTGCCAGCAAGCGACCAGCAGGTTTTGGGGGCTACACCTTC. Residues: CASKRPAGFGGYTF. The chain joins TRBV6-2 or TRBV6-3 to TRBJ1-2; D unclear. The CDR3 length is 14 residues. Trimming stripped 7 bases from V and 8 bases from J, with 20 bases between. From germline, CDR1 is MNHEY and CDR2 SVGEGT.

This chain uses TRBV3-1 with TRBJ2-5; 7 bases are shared with TRBD1. Germline trimming cut 1 base from V and 5 bases from J; bases unmatched to any gene: 7. Germline CDR1 LGHDT, CDR2 YNNKEL (reference sequence). The CDR3 covers 15 residues. CDR3 in DNA: TGTGCCAGCAGCCAAGGGACAGGCTTAATGGAGACCCAGTACTTC. Protein sequence: CASSQGTGLMETQYF.

The chain recombines TRBV6-5 with TRBJ2-7; possible D gene TRBD2, 5 bases. The CDR3 loop spans 15 amino acids. V lost 5 bases to trimming and J lost 0 bases, with 14 bases between them. Germline-derived CDR1 and CDR2 are MNHEY and SVGAGI. This chain's CDR3 is CASSDLLRASYEQYF. The CDR3, as DNA: TGTGCCAGCAGTGATCTCCTGCGGGCCTCCTACGAGCAGTACTTC.

About this clonotype: One junction end disagrees with the germline gene, perhaps due to a read error. The V gene is TRBV7-9, the J gene TRBJ1-2; D possibly corresponds to TRBD1 (6 bases). The V gene's germline CDR1 is SEHNR and CDR2 FQNEAQ (reference sequence). The CDR3 has 18 residues. The CDR3: CTSRPRDTETLAVYGYTF. The CDR3 DNA reads TGTACCAGCAGACCACGGGACACGGAAACGCTGGCCGTCTATGGCTACACCTTC.

V gene TRBV29-1 combines with J gene TRBJ2-7, with 7 bases identical to TRBD2. Germline trimming cut 2 bases from V and 6 bases from J; bases unmatched to any gene: 10. The CDR3 contains 14 residues. Germline CDR1 SQVTM, CDR2 ANQGSEA. This CDR3 reads CSVELLLTGGEQYF. CDR3 in DNA: TGCAGCGTTGAATTGTTACTAACGGGGGGCGAGCAGTACTTC.

The V and J genes are TRBV30 and TRBJ1-1; TRBD1 is a possible D gene (5 bases). This CDR3 spans 13 amino acids. Germline-derived CDR1 and CDR2 are GTSNPN and SVGIG (reference sequence). Trimming pared 2 bases from V and 1 base from J, leaving 8 bases between. Here the CDR3 DNA reads TGTGCCTGGAGTTCAGGGTGGAACACTGAAGCTTTCTTT. Amino acid sequence: CAWSSGWNTEAFF.

There are a few counts of this clonotype. V usage is TRBV7-9 and J usage is TRBJ1-1; D call uncertain. The CDR3 totals 14 residues. Germline assignment: CDR1 SEHNR and CDR2 FQNEAQ (reference sequence). V dropped 1 base and J dropped 6 bases, with 12 bases sitting between them. The CDR3 DNA is TGTGCCAGCAGCTTAGAGCGGGGATTTCCTGAAGCTTTCTTT. Amino acids: CASSLERGFPEAFF.

The table lists this clonotype with a few counts. The chain joins TRBV20-1 to TRBJ1-5; D call uncertain. V shed 3 bases and J shed 5 bases, with 17 bases lying between them. Germline assignment: CDR1 DFQATT and CDR2 SNEGSKA (reference sequence). The CDR3 has 15 residues. The CDR3 here is CSASPEESYHQPQHF. The DNA of the CDR3 is TGCAGTGCTAGCCCCGAAGAATCTTACCATCAGCCCCAGCATTTT.

This chain joins TRBV20-1 and TRBJ1-5; D unclear. Trimming pared 1 base from V and 11 bases from J, leaving 12 bases between. CDR1 is DFQATT and CDR2 is SNEGSKA in the germline V gene (reference sequence). This CDR3 is built from 12 residues. Here the CDR3 DNA reads TGCAGTGCTAGAGGGTTTTCGGAGACCCAGCATTTT. This gives the protein CSARGFSETQHF.

The sample holds many counts of this clonotype. The CDR3 DNA follows: TGTGCCAGCAGCGCGGGGACAGGGGGCCGTGAGACCCAGTACTTC. Encoded protein: CASSAGTGGRETQYF. The V and J genes are TRBV2 and TRBJ2-5; 12 bases align to TRBD1. This CDR3 contains 15 residues. V lost 6 bases and J lost 5; bases outside the gene matches: 7. Germline V lookup: CDR1 SNHLY, CDR2 FYNNEI.

This clonotype was seen many times. The chain has TRBV20-1 and TRBJ1-5; perhaps TRBD1 as D (5 bases). Deletions cut 6 bases from V and 5 bases from J, with 17 bases between. This CDR3 region has 14 residues. From germline, CDR1 is DFQATT and CDR2 SNEGSKA (reference sequence). CDR3 sequence: CSAWGDGPDQPQHF. CDR3 in DNA: TGCAGTGCCTGGGGGGACGGGCCCGATCAGCCCCAGCATTTT.

For this clonotype: Since a much larger clone is just one base distant, this may be a read error. This sequence joins TRBV19 and TRBJ2-7, with D tentatively TRBD1 (5 bases). There are 12 residues in the CDR3. Germline CDR1 reads LNHDA; CDR2 reads SQIVND (reference sequence). The CDR3 sequence: CASSIAGNELYF. CDR3 bases: TGTGCCAGTAGTATTGCAGGGAACGAGCTGTACTTC.

This clonotype has a count of ten or more. The chain employs TRBV11-2 and TRBJ2-5, with 7 bases fitting TRBD2. Germline CDR1 and CDR2: SGHAT and FQNNGV. J lost 4 bases, V lost 1 base, and 3 bases had no gene match. CDR3 length: 14 amino acids. CDR3 in DNA: TGTGCCAGCAGCTTAGGGGACTACCGAGAGACCCAGTACTTC. Its translation is CASSLGDYRETQYF.

This chain uses TRBV10-3 with TRBJ1-6; 8 nucleotides agree with TRBD1. Per germline, CDR1 ENHRY and CDR2 SYGVKD. Trimming removed 6 bases from V and 14 bases from J; junction bases left unmatched: 3. This CDR3 comprises 11 residues. For the CDR3, the DNA is TGTGCCATCAGATTGGGACAGGCCCTCCACTTT. It is translated as CAIRLGQALHF.

This chain uses TRBV29-1 with TRBJ1-1; no firm D call. This CDR3 spans 11 amino acids. CDR1 and CDR2 (germline): SQVTM, ANQGSEA. The CDR3 DNA sequence: TGCAGTGGGCAACAAAACACTGAAGCTTTCTTT. Its translation: CSGQQNTEAFF. The full variable domain, with the rest looked up from reference TRBV29-1 and TRBJ1-1, is SAVISQKPSRDICQRGTSLTIQCQVDSQVTMMFWYRQQPGQSLTLIATANQGSEATYESGFVIDKFPISRPNLTFSTLTVSNMSPEDSSIYLCSGQQNTEAFFGQGTRLTVV.